This T cell receptor (beta chain) was sequenced during a study of CD8+CD57+ T cells in acquired aplastic anemia. Study context: Mean DNA quantity obtained from sorted CD4+ and CD8+ cells was about 3.2 ug. Among healthy donors, CD4+ cells averaged approximately 11 million reads. Overall study findings and caveats: Between patients and controls, over 25 CD8+ CDR3 sequences were found in common.

TCR beta VDJ combinations and CDR3 sequences were profiled from genomic DNA. TCRdb processed the reads anew with MiXCR; each CDR3 protein has one entry. Of 400,000 to 450,000 distinct CDR3 sequences listed, 65% to 80% are singletons. There are 13 residues in the CDR3. Looked up from germline, CDR1 is DFQATT and CDR2 is SNEGSKA (reference sequence). In regard to this clonotype: Its specificity is not known.

The specimen sequenced was sorted CD4+, CD8+, or CD8+CD57+ T cells (not recorded which) from PBMCs. This chain connects TRBV20-1 to TRBJ1-3; possibly TRBD1 for D (5 bases). The clonotype originates from a human donor in good health, serving as a control. CDR3 region: CSVRVGAGNTIYF. The CDR3 DNA sequence: TGCAGCGTTAGAGTAGGGGCTGGAAACACCATATATTTT.